This TCR beta chain was retrieved from a study of naive and memory T cell subsets. Findings and limits, study-wide: More TCRs at tuberculin sites were read as hypersensitivity T cell infiltration. This RNA-based method may be sensitive to activation-related transcript changes.

The CDR3 totals 13 residues. Germline V gene sequence: CDR1 LGHDT, CDR2 YNNKEL (reference sequence). V was cut by 0 bases and J by 7 bases, with 7 bases left in between. Treatment described: skin biopsy from PPD injection site in Mantoux-positive individual. The library had UMIs added by 3' ligation of an oligonucleotide to TCR cDNA. Skin biopsies came from PPD injection sites in Mantoux-positive individuals. This clonotype has a count of ten or more. Its antigen is currently unknown. Amplification of ligated cDNA took four PCR rounds with SP2 and nested alpha and beta constant primers. TCRdb analysed the UMI-ligation and nested PCR reads with MiXCR anew, one entry per CDR3 protein. The table has about 37,000 distinct CDR3 sequences, approximately 10% seen once; the top ten hold about 4%.

The TCR was taken from an adult in good health. V usage is TRBV3-1 and J usage is TRBJ1-5; D remains unclear. The sample in question was skin, obtained from a tuberculin skin test site. Here the CDR3 DNA reads TGTGCCAGCAGCCAAGATACGTCCCAGCCCCAGCATTTT. It is translated as CASSQDTSQPQHF.